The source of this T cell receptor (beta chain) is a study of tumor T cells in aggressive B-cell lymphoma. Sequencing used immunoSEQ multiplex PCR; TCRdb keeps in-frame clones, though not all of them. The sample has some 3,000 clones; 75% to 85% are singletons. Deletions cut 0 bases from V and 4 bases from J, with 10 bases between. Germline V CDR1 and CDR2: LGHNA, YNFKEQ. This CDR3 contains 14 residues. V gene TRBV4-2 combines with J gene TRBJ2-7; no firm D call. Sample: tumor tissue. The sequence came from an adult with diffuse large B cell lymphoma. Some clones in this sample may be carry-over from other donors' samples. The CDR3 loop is CASSQDLVGYEQYF. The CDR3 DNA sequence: TGTGCCAGCAGCCAAGACCTAGTAGGTTACGAGCAGTACTTC.